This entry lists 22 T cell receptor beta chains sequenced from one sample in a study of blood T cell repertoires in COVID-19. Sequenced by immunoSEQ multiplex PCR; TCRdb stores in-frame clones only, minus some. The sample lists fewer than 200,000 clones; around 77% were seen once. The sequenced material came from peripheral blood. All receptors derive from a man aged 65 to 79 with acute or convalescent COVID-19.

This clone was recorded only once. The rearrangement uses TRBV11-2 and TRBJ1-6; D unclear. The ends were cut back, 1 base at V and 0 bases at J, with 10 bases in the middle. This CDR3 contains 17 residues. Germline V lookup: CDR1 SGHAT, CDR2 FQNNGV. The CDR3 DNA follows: TGTGCCAGCAGCTTAGTGGGTTCTAGCTCCTATAATTCACCCCTCCACTTT. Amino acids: CASSLVGSSSYNSPLHF.

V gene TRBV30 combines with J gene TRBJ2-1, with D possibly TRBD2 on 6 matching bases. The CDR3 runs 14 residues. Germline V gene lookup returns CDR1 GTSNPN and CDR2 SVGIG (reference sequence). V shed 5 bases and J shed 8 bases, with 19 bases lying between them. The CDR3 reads CAWGRAGGMDEQFF. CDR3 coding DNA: TGTGCCTGGGGCCGGGCCGGGGGTATGGATGAGCAGTTCTTC.

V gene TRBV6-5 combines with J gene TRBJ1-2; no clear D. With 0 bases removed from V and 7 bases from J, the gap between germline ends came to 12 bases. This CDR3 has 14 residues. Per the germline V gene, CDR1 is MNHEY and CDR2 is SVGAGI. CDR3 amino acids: CASSYSVETPGYTF. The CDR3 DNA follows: TGTGCCAGCAGTTACTCAGTCGAGACTCCTGGCTACACCTTC.

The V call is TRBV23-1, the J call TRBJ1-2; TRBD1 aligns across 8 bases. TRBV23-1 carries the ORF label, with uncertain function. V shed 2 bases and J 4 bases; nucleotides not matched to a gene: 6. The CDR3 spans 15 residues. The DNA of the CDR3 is TGCGCCAGCAGTCAAGCCGGGACAGGCACCTATGGCTACACCTTC. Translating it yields CASSQAGTGTYGYTF.

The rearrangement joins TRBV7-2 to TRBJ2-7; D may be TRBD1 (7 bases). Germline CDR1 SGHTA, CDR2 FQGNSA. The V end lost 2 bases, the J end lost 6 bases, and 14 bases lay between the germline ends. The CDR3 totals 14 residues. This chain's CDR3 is CASSLFRGVAEQYF. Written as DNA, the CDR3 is TGTGCCAGCAGCTTATTCAGGGGGGTTGCCGAGCAGTACTTC.

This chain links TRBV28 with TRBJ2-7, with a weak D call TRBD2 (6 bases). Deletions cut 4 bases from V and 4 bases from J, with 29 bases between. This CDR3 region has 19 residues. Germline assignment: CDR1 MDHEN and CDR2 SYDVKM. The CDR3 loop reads CASSSARSGRGAGRYEQYF. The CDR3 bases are TGTGCCAGCAGTTCCGCTAGGTCGGGACGGGGCGCGGGAAGGTACGAGCAGTACTTC.

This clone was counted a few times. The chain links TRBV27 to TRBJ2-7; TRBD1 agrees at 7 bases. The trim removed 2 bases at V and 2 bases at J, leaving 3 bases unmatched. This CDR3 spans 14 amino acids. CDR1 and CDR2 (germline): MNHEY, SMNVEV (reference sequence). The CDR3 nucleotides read TGTGCCAGCAGTTTAAAGGGGACAGCCTACGAGCAGTACTTC. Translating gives CASSLKGTAYEQYF.

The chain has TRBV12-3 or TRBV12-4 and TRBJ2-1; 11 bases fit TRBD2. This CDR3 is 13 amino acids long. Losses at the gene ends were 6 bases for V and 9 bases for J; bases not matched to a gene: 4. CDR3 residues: CASRVAGGPEQFF. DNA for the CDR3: TGTGCCAGCAGAGTAGCGGGGGGGCCTGAGCAGTTCTTC.

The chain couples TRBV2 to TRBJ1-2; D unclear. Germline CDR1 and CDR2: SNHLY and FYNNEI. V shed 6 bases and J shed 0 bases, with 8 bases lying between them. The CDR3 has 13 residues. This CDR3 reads CASRPDSNYGYTF. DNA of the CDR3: TGTGCCAGCAGGCCAGACTCTAACTATGGCTACACCTTC.

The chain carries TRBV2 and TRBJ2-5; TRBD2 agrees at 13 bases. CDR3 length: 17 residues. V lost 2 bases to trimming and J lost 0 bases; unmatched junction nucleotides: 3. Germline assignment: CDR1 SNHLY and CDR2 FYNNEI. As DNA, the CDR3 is TGTGCCAGCAGTGAATTGGGACTAGCGGGGTACCAAGAGACCCAGTACTTC. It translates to CASSELGLAGYQETQYF. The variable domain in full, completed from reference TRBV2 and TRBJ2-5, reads EPEVTQTPSHQVTQMGQEVILRCVPISNHLYFYWYRQILGQKVEFLVSFYNNEISEKSEIFDDQFSVERPDGSNFTLKIRSTKLEDSAMYFCASSELGLAGYQETQYFGPGTRLLVL.

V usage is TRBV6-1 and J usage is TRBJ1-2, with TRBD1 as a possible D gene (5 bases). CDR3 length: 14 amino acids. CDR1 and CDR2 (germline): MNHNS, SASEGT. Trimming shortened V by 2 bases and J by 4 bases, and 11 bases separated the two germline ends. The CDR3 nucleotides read TGTGCCAGCAGTGAAACAGGAGTGGGCTATGGCTACACCTTC. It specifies CASSETGVGYGYTF.

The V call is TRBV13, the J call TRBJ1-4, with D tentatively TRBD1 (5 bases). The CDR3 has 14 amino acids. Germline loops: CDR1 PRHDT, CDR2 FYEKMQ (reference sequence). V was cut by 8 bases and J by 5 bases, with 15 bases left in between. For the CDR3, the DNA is TGTGCCAGCCGGCAGTGGGGGGACAATGAAAAACTGTTTTTT. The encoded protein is CASRQWGDNEKLFF.

The CDR3 region is CASSLGAGDGDTQYF. The CDR3 nucleotides read TGTGCCAGCAGCTTAGGAGCGGGGGATGGAGATACGCAGTATTTT. V usage is TRBV11-3 and J usage is TRBJ2-3; 8 bases line up with TRBD2. The J segment lost 5 bases and the V segment lost 1 base, leaving 5 bases of the junction unmatched. This CDR3 has 15 amino acids. Per the germline V gene, CDR1 is SGHNT and CDR2 is YENEEA. Combining the CDR3 with reference TRBV11-3 and TRBJ2-3 gives the whole variable domain EAGVVQSPRYKIIEKKQPVAFWCNPISGHNTLYWYLQNLGQGPELLIRYENEEAVDDSQLPKDRFSAERLKGVDSTLKIQPAELGDSAVYLCASSLGAGDGDTQYFGPGTRLTVL.

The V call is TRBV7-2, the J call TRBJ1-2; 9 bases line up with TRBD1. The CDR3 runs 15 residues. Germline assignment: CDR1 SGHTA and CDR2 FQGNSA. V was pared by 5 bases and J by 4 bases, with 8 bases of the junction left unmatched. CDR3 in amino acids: CASSTTSGQGYGYTF. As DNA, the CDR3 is TGTGCCAGCAGCACTACCTCGGGACAGGGCTATGGCTACACCTTC.

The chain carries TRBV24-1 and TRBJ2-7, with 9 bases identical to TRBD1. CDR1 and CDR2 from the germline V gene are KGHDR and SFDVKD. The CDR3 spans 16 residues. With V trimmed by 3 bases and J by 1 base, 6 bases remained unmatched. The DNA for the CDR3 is TGTGCCACCAGTGATCCCCGACAGGGGGGGTCCTACGAGCAGTACTTC. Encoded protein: CATSDPRQGGSYEQYF.

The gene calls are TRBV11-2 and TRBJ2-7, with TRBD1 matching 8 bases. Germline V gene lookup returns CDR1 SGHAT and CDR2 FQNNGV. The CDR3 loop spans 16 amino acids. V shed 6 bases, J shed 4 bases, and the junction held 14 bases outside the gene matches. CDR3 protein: CASRRASGTGSYEQYF. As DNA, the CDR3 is TGTGCCAGCAGACGTGCATCCGGGACAGGATCGTACGAGCAGTACTTC.

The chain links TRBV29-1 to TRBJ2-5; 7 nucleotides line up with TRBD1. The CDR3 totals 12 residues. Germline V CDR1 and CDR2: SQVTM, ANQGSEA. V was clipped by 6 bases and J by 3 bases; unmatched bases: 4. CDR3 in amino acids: CSVRTGEETQYF. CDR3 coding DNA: TGCAGCGTGAGGACAGGAGAAGAGACCCAGTACTTC.

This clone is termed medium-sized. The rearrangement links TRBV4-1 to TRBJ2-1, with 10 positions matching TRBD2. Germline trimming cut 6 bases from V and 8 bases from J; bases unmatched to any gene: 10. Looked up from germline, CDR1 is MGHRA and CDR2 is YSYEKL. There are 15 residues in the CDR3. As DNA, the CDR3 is TGCGCCAGCAGACATGGGCTAGCGGGAGATTATGAGCAGTTCTTC. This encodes CASRHGLAGDYEQFF.

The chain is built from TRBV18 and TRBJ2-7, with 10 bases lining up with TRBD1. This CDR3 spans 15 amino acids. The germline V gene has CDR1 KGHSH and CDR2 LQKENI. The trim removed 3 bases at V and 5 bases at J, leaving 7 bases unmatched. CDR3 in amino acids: CASSPLGQGFNEQYF. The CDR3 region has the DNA TGTGCCAGCTCACCTCTGGGACAGGGGTTCAACGAGCAGTACTTC.

As DNA, the CDR3 is TGTGCCAGCAGCTCTTGGACAGGGGCTACTGAAAAACTGTTTTTT. Translated: CASSSWTGATEKLFF. The chain is built from TRBV7-8 and TRBJ1-4; 9 bases are shared with TRBD1. CDR3 length: 15 residues. Trimming cost V 4 bases and J 7 bases; bases outside gene matches: 7. Germline V gene lookup returns CDR1 SGHVS and CDR2 FQNEAQ.

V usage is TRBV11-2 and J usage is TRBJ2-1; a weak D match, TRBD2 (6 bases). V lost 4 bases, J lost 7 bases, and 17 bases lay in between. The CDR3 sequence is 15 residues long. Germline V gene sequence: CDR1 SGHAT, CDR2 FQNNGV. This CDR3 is CASSYLTGAWNEQFF. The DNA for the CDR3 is TGTGCCAGCAGCTATCTCACGGGAGCTTGGAATGAGCAGTTCTTC.

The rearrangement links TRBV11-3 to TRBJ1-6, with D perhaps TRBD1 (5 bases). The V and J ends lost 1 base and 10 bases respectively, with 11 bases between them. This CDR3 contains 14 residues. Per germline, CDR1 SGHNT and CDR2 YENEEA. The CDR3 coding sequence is TGTGCCAGCAGCTTAGGACCGGGGGGGTCACCCCTCCACTTT. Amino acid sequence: CASSLGPGGSPLHF.